This T cell receptor (beta chain) was recovered during a study of human T cells and chemical hapten exposure. Study-level information: Sensitization employed 2% DPC on about 2 cm by about 2 cm of upper inner arm skin.

This clonotype has at least ten counts. TCRdb used MiXCR to reprocess the RACE reads, holding one entry per CDR3 protein. The profile shows approximately 69,000 distinct CDR3 sequences, over 9% of them singletons. Time point indicated: patch test 2, 6 weeks after DPC sensitization. Treatment given: therapeutic diphenylcyclopropenone sensitization with weekly scalp DPC. The sequence derives from a woman aged 45-65 years with alopecia areata. Some clones in this sample may be carry-over from other donors' samples. Specimen: whole blood, collected in connection with sensitization to the hapten diphenylcyclopropenone (DPC).

The CDR3 loop is CASSGNYEQYF. The CDR3 nucleotides read TGTGCCAGCAGCGGAAACTACGAGCAGTACTTC. V gene TRBV6-2 or TRBV6-3 combines with J gene TRBJ2-7; D uncertain. Trimming removed 6 bases at V and 3 bases at J, with 6 bases between. CDR1 is MNHEY, CDR2 SVGEGT, per germline. The CDR3 has 11 residues.